This T cell receptor (beta chain) was captured by sequencing in a study of Graves' ophthalmopathy and Graves' hyperthyroidism listed by TCRdb under 2018. About the study as a whole: Peripheral blood was collected at initial diagnosis, before any treatment. The study used signatures of the TCR beta repertoire to tell Graves' ophthalmopathy apart from Graves' hyperthyroidism and to predict which patients would progress to ophthalmopathy. In total, 135 blood samples were TCR-sequenced: 40 to 45 ophthalmopathy, some 75 hyperthyroidism and about 17 hyperthyroidism-to-ophthalmopathy patients. A discovery set of 95 to 100 patients (roughly 43 ophthalmopathy, about 55 stable hyperthyroidism) was enrolled to explore V-J signatures distinguishing ophthalmopathy from hyperthyroidism. An independent validation cohort was composed of some 19 hyperthyroidism patients and roughly 16 patients who later progressed from hyperthyroidism to ophthalmopathy. In 6 or 7 hyperthyroidism patients, T-cell repertoires of thyroid tissue and blood were compared. After sampling, hyperthyroidism patients received methimazole starting at 30 mg daily, and ophthalmopathy patients received high-dose intravenous methylprednisolone. Paper-wide results and their limitations: Most expanded thyroid clonotypes with a frequency above 0.001 also appeared in blood, which suggests that blood repertoires may reflect the immune response in the thyroid. The 13-signature model separated ophthalmopathy from stable hyperthyroidism with approximately 88% sensitivity and approximately 83% specificity in cross-validation, and 80%/75% in the test set. In validation, the model predicted ophthalmopathy progression with about 71% sensitivity and about 73% specificity; more than ten predicted patients were CT-confirmed with GO in a median of 6.5 months. No statistical method was used to set the sample size in advance, and the investigators knew which group each participant was assigned to.

The CDR3, from cysteine to phenylalanine, totals 15 residues. The kept DNA is CDR3 alone, 45 bases in frame from the first base. The germline V gene specifies SGDLS as CDR1 and YYNGEE as CDR2. The trim is 4 bases for V and 8 bases for J, with a gap of 18 bases between the germline ends. Patients with ophthalmopathy had moderately to severely active disease, with a Clinical Activity Score of 3 or more, a NOSPECS grade of 4 or more, and a disease duration of less than 3 months. Patients were excluded if they had other autoimmune diseases, uncontrolled infections, pregnancy or lactation. Clinical symptoms, serum thyroxine, TRAb, thyroid ultrasound and orbital computed tomography formed the basis of the diagnosis. PBMCs were isolated from 10 ml of fresh peripheral blood by Ficoll-Paque density gradient centrifugation. Trizol reagent was used to extract the total RNA, and its quality was then checked on an Agilent 2100 Bioanalyzer.

For repertoire sequencing, TCR beta CDR3 regions were amplified from RNA transcripts. The first round of RT-PCR was done with HTBI primers and the Qiagen OneStep RT-PCR kit, and was followed by a second round of multiplex PCR, then size selection and purification. Libraries were sequenced paired-end with 100 bp reads on an Illumina HiSeq2000. As for the authors' bioinformatics: SOAPnuke was used to process the reads, throwing out any read that had adapters, had uncalled bases, had a mean Phred below 15, or lacked an exact constant-primer or identifier match. High-quality paired reads were merged with COPE v1.2.5. Unique nucleotide sequences were defined as clonotypes and aligned to IMGT TRB V, D and J references using MiTCR v1.1. Only V-J combinations with frequency above 0.0001 were analysed, covering approximately 99% of repertoires. For each V-J combination, a TCR clonal expansion and chaos score was defined as F50 clonal expansion divided by the chaos observed in the TCRdist matrix. Welch's t-statistics and random forest were used to reduce features to about a dozen V-J combinations, which were fed into a naive Bayes classifier. The Morisita-Horn index was used to measure how similar the thyroid and blood repertoires were. The raw public data were reprocessed by TCRdb itself: fastp quality trimming at Q25, MiXCR clonotype calling, in-frame beta chains only. CDR3 protein duplicates are merged, each entry listing the most common genes and DNA. The authors' filters were not applied to this entry. In all, the sample holds 600,000 to 950,000 distinct CDR3 sequences, and 40% of those were seen once. Roughly 46% of the sample is held by the ten biggest clonotypes.

Points on this clonotype: Its target antigen remains unknown. Base qualities are missing; no much larger clone stands one base away.

The clonotype comes from an adult man with Graves' ophthalmopathy. The sample was peripheral blood. Recombination linked TRBV9 to TRBJ1-4; TRBD1 is possibly the D segment (5 matching bases). The DNA sequence follows: TGTGCCAGCAGCCCATCAGGGTACGGGGGAGAAAAACTGTTTTTT. It translates as CASSPSGYGGEKLFF.